This T cell receptor (beta chain) was recovered during a study of blood T cell repertoires in COVID-19. Measured with immunoSEQ multiplex PCR; TCRdb has only the in-frame clones, and not every one. This repertoire shows about 59,000 clones, 80% found once; its top ten account for 6.5% to 7.5%. CDR3 length: 15 residues. V shed 6 bases and J shed 6 bases, with 20 bases lying between them. Looked up from germline, CDR1 is LNHNV and CDR2 is YYDKDF (reference sequence). V is TRBV15 and J is TRBJ1-1; D call uncertain. The clonotype was recovered from a man aged 60 to 69 with acute or convalescent COVID-19. The sequenced material came from peripheral blood. CDR3 residues: CATSPRWELRAEAFF. The CDR3 bases are TGTGCCACCAGTCCTAGGTGGGAGCTACGGGCTGAAGCTTTCTTT.